This T cell receptor beta chain was found in a study of response to subunit inactivated influenza vaccine. CDR3 length: 16 amino acids. V was trimmed by 0 bases and J by 6 bases, leaving 13 bases between them. From germline, CDR1 is SGDLS and CDR2 YYNGEE. Via MiXCR, TCRdb re-called the RT-PCR reads, giving one row per CDR3 protein. The table shows hundreds of thousands of distinct CDR3 sequences, with 14% occurring only once. Study findings and constraints: Authors suggested that a seasonal influenza vaccination recruits few new T cells each time.

Note on this clonotype: Its antigen is not identified.

The TCR sequence derives from a man over 45 who received an inactivated influenza vaccine. The V gene is TRBV9, the J gene TRBJ1-6; unclear D gene. The starting material was PBMCs from blood, obtained approximately 15 days before vaccination. The CDR3: CASSVDGVIFNSPLHF. Here the CDR3 DNA reads TGTGCCAGCAGCGTAGATGGAGTCATCTTTAATTCACCCCTCCACTTT.